These 22 T cell receptor beta chains share one sample of origin, sequenced in a study of blood T cell repertoires in COVID-19. Only in-frame clones appear in the TCRdb table, and some are missing; sequencing was by immunoSEQ multiplex PCR. This repertoire shows hundreds of thousands of clones, 88% found once; its top ten account for 2% to 2.5%. The specimen sequenced was PBMCs or T cells enriched from blood (not recorded which). The receptors derive from a woman in her forties with acute COVID-19.

The genes are TRBV2 and TRBJ1-6; weak D call: TRBD1 (6 bases). CDR3 length equals 13 residues. CDR1 and CDR2 (germline): SNHLY, FYNNEI. The V end lost 6 bases, the J end lost 6 bases, and 9 bases lay between the germline ends. The DNA for the CDR3 is TGTGCCAGCAGGGGGACACTTAATTCACCCCTCCACTTT. It specifies CASRGTLNSPLHF.

The CDR3: CASSPSAGVSEKLFF. The CDR3 nucleotides are TGTGCCAGCAGCCCTTCGGCAGGGGTATCTGAAAAACTGTTTTTT. The rearrangement joins TRBV7-9 to TRBJ1-4; the D gene is possibly TRBD1 (6 bases). The CDR3 extends over 15 amino acids. Trimming left V 5 bases short and J 7 bases short, with 17 bases between. Looked up from germline, CDR1 is SEHNR and CDR2 is FQNEAQ (reference sequence).

J is TRBJ1-4 and V is TRBV29-1; weak D call: TRBD1 (6 bases). The CDR3 is 13 amino acids. Germline lookup yields CDR1 SQVTM and CDR2 ANQGSEA. Trimming cost V 1 base and J 5 bases, with 8 bases left between them. The CDR3 is CSVEGQGNEKLFF. CDR3 DNA sequence: TGCAGCGTTGAAGGCCAGGGGAATGAAAAACTGTTTTTT.

The V gene is TRBV29-1, the J gene TRBJ2-5; 8 bases agree with TRBD2. This CDR3 comprises 16 residues. Trimming removed 3 bases from V and 1 base from J; junction bases left unmatched: 10. In germline, CDR1 is SQVTM, CDR2 ANQGSEA. The CDR3, as DNA: TGCAGCGTTGACGGTATTAGCGGGGATATCCAAGAGACCCAGTACTTC. Translated, it gives CSVDGISGDIQETQYF.

This chain uses TRBV9 with TRBJ2-2, with 10 positions matching TRBD2. J gave up 4 bases and V 0 bases, and 6 bases lay outside the gene matches. The CDR3 is made up of 17 amino acids. Germline assignment: CDR1 SGDLS and CDR2 YYNGEE. The DNA for the CDR3 is TGTGCCAGCAGCGTAGTCCCTGGACTAGCGGTCACCGGGGAGCTGTTTTTT. This sequence encodes CASSVVPGLAVTGELFF.

This clone was seen once. The chain uses TRBV5-8 and TRBJ1-2; maybe TRBD1 (5 bases). The V and J ends lost 4 bases and 8 bases respectively, with 12 bases between them. CDR1 is SGHTS, CDR2 YDEGEE, per germline. The CDR3 runs 12 residues. This CDR3 is CASSGDWEGYTF. The CDR3 DNA sequence: TGTGCCAGCAGCGGGGACTGGGAGGGCTACACCTTC.

Notes on this clone: At one end, the junction sequence differs from germline, possibly due to a read error. The CDR3 here is CASRQDLGNTIYF. In nucleotides, the CDR3 is TGTGCAAGCAGACAGGACCTAGGAAACACCATATATTTT. This chain connects TRBV27 to TRBJ1-3, with a tentative D call TRBD1 (6 bases). Germline CDR1 reads MNHEY; CDR2 reads SMNVEV (reference sequence). This CDR3 comprises 13 residues.

The rearrangement links TRBV11-2 to TRBJ1-1; possible D gene TRBD1, 6 bases. This CDR3 has 13 residues. Looked up from germline, CDR1 is SGHAT and CDR2 is FQNNGV. Trimming pared 4 bases from V and 4 bases from J, leaving 10 bases between. The CDR3 DNA follows: TGTGCCAGCAGCTCTGAACAGGGCACTGAAGCTTTCTTT. Translation: CASSSEQGTEAFF.

The chain uses TRBV10-3 and TRBJ2-2; 7 bases are a match to TRBD1. Germline trimming cut 2 bases from V and 8 bases from J; bases unmatched to any gene: 8. Germline V CDR1 and CDR2: ENHRY, SYGVKD. The CDR3 contains 15 residues. CDR3 sequence: CAISEEAGGPGELFF. CDR3 coding DNA: TGTGCCATCAGTGAGGAGGCAGGGGGTCCGGGGGAGCTGTTTTTT.

The CDR3 DNA is TGTGCCAGCAGCTTGACGACAGGTTCAATGAACACTGAAGCTTTCTTT. Its protein is CASSLTTGSMNTEAFF. The chain is built from TRBV11-2 and TRBJ1-1, with D perhaps matching TRBD1 (6 bases). The CDR3 loop spans 16 amino acids. Germline CDR1 and CDR2: SGHAT and FQNNGV. Trimming stripped 3 bases from V and 0 bases from J, with 14 bases between.

The genes are TRBV27 and TRBJ2-3; D is undetermined. Germline CDR1 and CDR2: MNHEY and SMNVEV (reference sequence). V lost 1 base and J 2 bases, leaving 4 bases between the germline ends. This CDR3 region has 13 residues. CDR3 coding DNA: TGTGCCAGCAGTTTATACAACACAGATACGCAGTATTTT. Amino acids: CASSLYNTDTQYF.

This clone was recorded only once. The CDR3 region has the DNA TGTGCCAGCAGCTTAGCCTTGGCTTACAATGAGCAGTTCTTC. This codes for CASSLALAYNEQFF. The chain links TRBV7-8 to TRBJ2-1; D not resolved. V shed 0 bases and J shed 4 bases, with 7 bases lying between them. The CDR3 length is 14 residues. Germline CDR1 and CDR2: SGHVS and FQNEAQ.

This sequence joins TRBV12-5 and TRBJ1-5; TRBD1 matches 9 bases. In germline, CDR1 is LGHNT, CDR2 FRNRAP. The CDR3 is made up of 15 amino acids. After removal of 6 bases from V and 6 bases from J, the junction contained 9 bases not matched to a gene. Written as DNA, the CDR3 is TGTGCTAGTGGCGCCGACAGGGGGGGAATTCAGCCCCAGCATTTT. Its translation is CASGADRGGIQPQHF.

This clone was detected only once. The chain couples TRBV5-1 to TRBJ2-1, with 8 positions matching TRBD2. The germline CDR1 and CDR2 sequences are SGHRS and YFSETQ. There are 14 residues in the CDR3. J was trimmed by 6 bases and V by 2 bases; bases with no gene match: 4. In DNA, the CDR3 is TGCGCCAGCAGCTTTGCGGGGGGATCCAATGAGCAGTTCTTC. It yields the protein CASSFAGGSNEQFF.

This sequence joins TRBV30 and TRBJ1-2; TRBD1 is a possible D gene (5 bases). Germline V gene data show CDR1 as GTSNPN and CDR2 as SVGIG (reference sequence). Trimming took 3 bases from V and 4 from J, leaving 15 bases between them. The CDR3 runs to 14 residues. CDR3 coding DNA: TGTGCCTGGAGGAGTGTGGGGCCTAGCTATGGCTACACCTTC. It translates to CAWRSVGPSYGYTF. Full variable domain (outside the CDR3, taken from reference TRBV30 and TRBJ1-2): SQTIHQWPATLVQPVGSPLSLECTVEGTSNPNLYWYRQAAGRGLQLLFYSVGIGQISSEVPQNLSASRPQDRQFILSSKKLLLSDSGFYLCAWRSVGPSYGYTFGSGTRLTVV.

The chain joins TRBV30 to TRBJ1-1; tentative D call: TRBD1 (5 bases). The CDR3 is made up of 13 amino acids. Germline CDR1 GTSNPN, CDR2 SVGIG (reference sequence). With 4 bases removed from V and 5 bases from J, the gap between germline ends came to 14 bases. The CDR3 DNA follows: TGTGCCTGGATGGTCGGGGGAAGGACTGAAGCTTTCTTT. Its protein is CAWMVGGRTEAFF.

The chain has TRBV5-1 and TRBJ1-4, with D uncertain. The CDR3 runs to 15 residues. The germline CDR1 and CDR2 sequences are SGHRS and YFSETQ. Trimming removed 0 bases at V and 1 base at J, with 7 bases between. CDR3 protein: CASSLDARTNEKLFF. The CDR3 DNA sequence: TGCGCCAGCAGCTTGGACGCCAGAACTAATGAAAAACTGTTTTTT.

The rearrangement links TRBV5-8 to TRBJ1-5; TRBD1 is a possible D gene (5 bases). The V gene lost 5 bases and the J gene lost 4 bases, with 16 bases spanning the gap. CDR3 size: 15 residues. Germline CDR1 and CDR2: SGHTS and YDEGEE. As DNA, the CDR3 is TGTGCCAGCAGTGCCGGGAGAAGGGGTAATCAGCCCCAGCATTTT. This gives the protein CASSAGRRGNQPQHF.

This clone has just a few counts. CDR3 sequence reads: CASMSGAGLNTEAFF. CDR3 nucleotide sequence: TGCGCCAGCATGTCGGGAGCAGGACTGAACACTGAAGCTTTCTTT. The J gene is TRBJ1-1, the V gene TRBV23-1, with D unclear. TRBV23-1 is identified as an open reading frame with a role that is uncertain. The germline V and J ends were trimmed by 7 bases and 0 bases, with 15 bases remaining between them. The CDR3 covers 15 residues.

The chain is built from TRBV3-1 (or the pseudogene TRBV3-2) and TRBJ2-7; 10 positions agree with TRBD2. The CDR3 length is 13 residues. The germline CDR1 and CDR2 sequences are LGHDT and YNNKEL (reference sequence). The V segment lost 2 bases and the J segment 7 bases; nucleotides outside the gene matches: 2. The CDR3 nucleotides are TGTGCCAGCAGCCAACAACTAGCGGGGGAGCAGTACTTC. It codes for CASSQQLAGEQYF.

V gene TRBV9 combines with J gene TRBJ2-7, with 9 nucleotides matching TRBD2. CDR1 SGDLS and CDR2 YYNGEE come from the germline V gene. Germline trimming cut 2 bases from V and 7 bases from J; bases unmatched to any gene: 4. The CDR3 spans 13 residues. The CDR3, as DNA: TGTGCCAGCAGCGTGGCGGGGGGGGAAGAGCAGTACTTC. As protein: CASSVAGGEEQYF. Complete variable domain (other parts from reference TRBV9 and TRBJ2-7): DSGVTQTPKHLITATGQRVTLRCSPRSGDLSVYWYQQSLDQGLQFLIQYYNGEERAKGNILERFSAQQFPDLHSELNLSSLELGDSALYFCASSVAGGEEQYFGPGTRLTVT.

This chain links TRBV19 with TRBJ1-1, with D tentatively TRBD1 (6 bases). Trimming took 7 bases from V and 1 from J, leaving 10 bases between them. Germline CDR1 and CDR2: LNHDA and SQIVND (reference sequence). The CDR3 consists of 13 residues. CDR3 amino acids: CASNDRWNTEAFF. The CDR3 DNA reads TGTGCCAGTAATGACAGGTGGAACACTGAAGCTTTCTTT.